The 30 T cell receptor beta chains reported below all come from one sample, sequenced in a study of CD8 T cells in ankylosing spondylitis. No antigen has been assigned to these receptors. TCRdb reprocessed the 5' RACE reads with MiXCR, giving one entry per CDR3 protein. Here the sample spans some 840,000 distinct CDR3 sequences, about an eighth being singletons. Broader study findings: It appeared that ankylosing spondylitis blood was characterized by a TCR beta motif of roughly 8 highly homologous variants.

Sequenced sample: blood, either unsorted or a sorted T cell fraction (not recorded which). The receptors stem from a male donor with ankylosing spondylitis.

The V and J genes are TRBV7-2 and TRBJ2-5; no reliable D call. Trimming stripped 4 bases from V and 3 bases from J, with 12 bases between. The CDR3 is made up of 14 amino acids. The germline V gene encodes CDR1 SGHTA and CDR2 FQGNSA. This CDR3 is CASSSRRTEETQYF. CDR3 DNA: TGTGCCAGCAGCTCCCGCCGGACGGAAGAGACCCAGTACTTC.

V usage is TRBV6-1 and J usage is TRBJ1-2, with 8 bases fitting TRBD1. The germline CDR1 and CDR2 sequences are MNHNS and SASEGT. V was pared by 1 base and J by 4 bases, with 5 bases of the junction left unmatched. This CDR3 has 15 residues. The CDR3 nucleotides are TGTGCCAGCAGTGAAGGGGCTACAGGGGGCTATGGCTACACCTTC. Translating gives CASSEGATGGYGYTF.

In this sample, this clonotype turned up a few times. The chain links TRBV30 to TRBJ2-7; tentatively, D is TRBD1 (6 bases). The CDR3 is 14 residues long. V gave up 5 bases and J gave up 6 bases, with 20 bases separating them. Germline CDR1 reads GTSNPN; CDR2 reads SVGIG (reference sequence). The CDR3 nucleotides read TGTGCCTGGTCAACAGGGTTATCTTCGGGCGAGCAGTACTTC. Translating gives CAWSTGLSSGEQYF.

The chain employs TRBV10-3 and TRBJ2-1, with D possibly being TRBD2 (5 bases). The CDR3 runs 15 residues. V lost 7 bases, J lost 2 bases, and 15 bases lay in between. CDR1 is ENHRY, CDR2 SYGVKD, per germline. In DNA form, the CDR3 reads TGTGCCATCAAAGTTGGAGCGGATGCCTACAATGAGCAGTTCTTC. Its translation is CAIKVGADAYNEQFF.

The chain carries TRBV24-1 and TRBJ1-2; D is unclear. V dropped 4 bases and J dropped 1 base, with 12 bases sitting between them. The CDR3 has 15 residues. CDR1 is KGHDR and CDR2 is SFDVKD in the germline V gene. The DNA of the CDR3 is TGTGCCACCAGTGACGCCCCGGTGGGTAACTATGGCTACACCTTC. Amino acid sequence: CATSDAPVGNYGYTF.

Ten or more counts support this clonotype. The rearrangement uses TRBV12-3 or TRBV12-4 and TRBJ2-4, with D possibly called TRBD1 or TRBD2 (5 bases each). V was cut by 6 bases and J by 6 bases, with 15 bases left in between. The CDR3 has 14 amino acids. The CDR3 loop is CASSLGEGGNIQYF. In nucleotides, the CDR3 is TGTGCCAGCAGCCTAGGGGAAGGAGGAAACATTCAGTACTTC.

This chain connects TRBV27 to TRBJ1-5; no clear D gene. Deletions cut 1 base from V and 1 base from J, with 5 bases between. This CDR3 is 14 amino acids long. Per the germline V gene, CDR1 is MNHEY and CDR2 is SMNVEV (reference sequence). CDR3 in DNA: TGTGCCAGCAGTTTATTCAGGAGCAATCAGCCCCAGCATTTT. It specifies CASSLFRSNQPQHF.

V gene TRBV28 combines with J gene TRBJ2-3, with TRBD1 matching over 9 bases. Per the germline V gene, CDR1 is MDHEN and CDR2 is SYDVKM. CDR3 length equals 17 residues. Germline trimming cut 4 bases from V and 3 bases from J; bases unmatched to any gene: 11. This chain's CDR3 is CASSSVVGTGKTDTQYF. The CDR3 DNA sequence: TGTGCCAGCAGTTCCGTAGTTGGGACAGGGAAGACAGATACGCAGTATTTT. The full variable domain, with the rest looked up from reference TRBV28 and TRBJ2-3, is DVKVTQSSRYLVKRTGEKVFLECVQDMDHENMFWYRQDPGLGLRLIYFSYDVKMKEKGDIPEGYSVSREKKERFSLILESASTNQTSMYLCASSSVVGTGKTDTQYFGPGTRLTVL.

This clonotype was seen only a few times. The chain has TRBV20-1 and TRBJ2-3; D tentatively reads TRBD1 or TRBD2 (6 bases each). The length of the CDR3 is 14 residues. Trimming took off 3 bases at V and 2 bases at J, with 12 bases between the two ends. The V gene's germline CDR1 is DFQATT and CDR2 SNEGSKA (reference sequence). The CDR3 region is CSARGGIYTDTQYF. The CDR3 DNA is TGCAGTGCTAGGGGGGGCATATACACAGATACGCAGTATTTT.

The chain recombines TRBV19 with TRBJ2-1; D call uncertain. Per germline, CDR1 LNHDA and CDR2 SQIVND (reference sequence). V was cut by 7 bases and J by 0 bases, with 19 bases left in between. The CDR3 consists of 17 residues. The CDR3 sequence: CASTGSLIPYSYNEQFF. CDR3 in DNA: TGTGCCAGTACGGGCAGTCTCATCCCATACTCCTACAATGAGCAGTTCTTC.

The V and J genes are TRBV10-3 and TRBJ2-1, with D unresolved. Germline V gene lookup returns CDR1 ENHRY and CDR2 SYGVKD. The CDR3 totals 13 residues. V lost 2 bases and J lost 7, with 9 bases in between. CDR3 sequence: CAISEAIGNEQFF. The CDR3 coding sequence is TGTGCCATCAGTGAGGCGATAGGGAATGAGCAGTTCTTC.

This clonotype appeared many times. The J gene is TRBJ1-1, the V gene TRBV28; 7 nucleotides match TRBD1. Germline V gene data show CDR1 as MDHEN and CDR2 as SYDVKM. This CDR3 region has 15 residues. The V gene end was trimmed by 3 bases and the J gene end by 1 base; junction bases not matched to a gene: 5. In DNA form, the CDR3 reads TGTGCCAGCAGTTTGGACAGGTGGAGGAACACTGAAGCTTTCTTT. Translation: CASSLDRWRNTEAFF. Full variable domain (remainder filled in from reference TRBV28 and TRBJ1-1): DVKVTQSSRYLVKRTGEKVFLECVQDMDHENMFWYRQDPGLGLRLIYFSYDVKMKEKGDIPEGYSVSREKKERFSLILESASTNQTSMYLCASSLDRWRNTEAFFGQGTRLTVV.

In its sample, this clonotype was seen many times. V gene TRBV15 combines with J gene TRBJ2-5; perhaps TRBD2 as D (6 bases). CDR1 and CDR2 from the germline V gene are LNHNV and YYDKDF (reference sequence). The CDR3 length is 13 residues. Trimming took 3 bases from V and 7 from J, leaving 12 bases between them. CDR3 protein: CATSRGLIGTQYF. The CDR3 region has the DNA TGTGCCACCAGCAGGGGACTGATAGGGACCCAGTACTTC.

This clonotype was seen at least ten times. This chain joins TRBV4-3 and TRBJ2-1; TRBD2 aligns across 11 bases. The CDR3 sequence is 19 residues long. V gave up 2 bases and J gave up 1 base; unmatched junction bases: 10. Per the germline V gene, CDR1 is LGHNA and CDR2 is YSLEER. The CDR3 is CASSQLLNLAGGSYNEQFF. The CDR3 bases are TGCGCCAGCAGCCAACTGCTGAATCTAGCGGGAGGATCCTACAATGAGCAGTTCTTC.

This clonotype was seen a few times. This sequence joins TRBV28 and TRBJ2-5; D not certain. The V and J ends lost 10 bases and 5 bases respectively, with 11 bases between them. CDR3 size: 11 residues. Germline V CDR1 and CDR2: MDHEN, SYDVKM. The CDR3 coding sequence is TGTGCCACCTCCTCGACGGAGACCCAGTACTTC. Its translation is CATSSTETQYF. Together with reference TRBV28 and TRBJ2-5, the CDR3 gives the full variable domain: DVKVTQSSRYLVKRTGEKVFLECVQDMDHENMFWYRQDPGLGLRLIYFSYDVKMKEKGDIPEGYSVSREKKERFSLILESASTNQTSMYLCATSSTETQYFGPGTRLLVL.

This clonotype was counted only a few times. J is TRBJ2-3 and V is TRBV5-1; 12 bases align to TRBD2. Looked up from germline, CDR1 is SGHRS and CDR2 is YFSETQ. The CDR3 is 14 amino acids. Germline trimming cut 0 bases from V and 8 bases from J; bases unmatched to any gene: 1. This chain's CDR3 is CASSLGLAGVTQYF. CDR3 coding DNA: TGCGCCAGCAGCTTGGGACTAGCGGGAGTTACGCAGTATTTT.

There are many counts of this clonotype. The chain uses TRBV29-1 and TRBJ2-7; 10 nucleotides match TRBD2. This CDR3 region has 13 residues. Germline values: CDR1 SQVTM, CDR2 ANQGSEA. V trimming: 5 bases; J trimming: 2 bases; junction bases outside the gene matches: 3. In nucleotides, the CDR3 is TGCAGCGTTCTCGGACTAGCGGCCTACGAGCAGTACTTC. Residues: CSVLGLAAYEQYF.

This clonotype was detected a few times. The V call is TRBV25-1, the J call TRBJ2-5, with D unresolved. V was pared by 0 bases and J by 3 bases, with 14 bases between. This CDR3 is built from 16 residues. CDR1 is MGHDK and CDR2 is SYGVNS in the germline V gene. The CDR3 here is CASSEYRTSGEETQYF. As DNA, the CDR3 is TGTGCCAGCAGTGAATATAGAACTTCGGGTGAAGAGACCCAGTACTTC.

V and J are TRBV28 and TRBJ1-1, with D possibly TRBD1 on 5 matching bases. CDR1 MDHEN and CDR2 SYDVKM come from the germline V gene. The CDR3 loop spans 11 amino acids. Trimming shortened V by 3 bases and J by 10 bases, and 9 bases separated the two germline ends. CDR3: CASSFPGLAFF. The DNA for the CDR3 is TGTGCCAGCAGTTTTCCAGGGTTAGCTTTCTTT.

This clonotype has more than one count but fewer than ten. This chain joins TRBV27 and TRBJ2-7; no firm D call. V shed 0 bases and J shed 5 bases, with 14 bases lying between them. CDR1 and CDR2 from the germline V gene are MNHEY and SMNVEV (reference sequence). This CDR3 spans 15 amino acids. In nucleotides, the CDR3 is TGTGCCAGCAGTTTATCTTCCTCGTTTGGACACGAGCAGTACTTC. This encodes CASSLSSSFGHEQYF.

CDR3 nucleotides: TGCAGTGCTAGAGATACCTTCGGGTCGCCCCAGCATTTT. It codes for CSARDTFGSPQHF. V is TRBV20-1 and J is TRBJ1-5; D ambiguous. In germline, CDR1 is DFQATT, CDR2 SNEGSKA (reference sequence). CDR3 length: 13 residues. Trimming shortened V by 0 bases and J by 9 bases, and 12 bases separated the two germline ends.

The chain couples TRBV4-2 to TRBJ1-1, with D possibly matching TRBD1 (5 bases). The length of the CDR3 is 14 residues. The germline V gene encodes CDR1 LGHNA and CDR2 YNFKEQ. V was clipped by 4 bases and J by 3 bases, with 12 bases between them. The CDR3 nucleotides read TGTGCCAGCAGCCCATGGGACGGAGACACTGAAGCTTTCTTT. Translating it yields CASSPWDGDTEAFF.

The genes are TRBV4-1 and TRBJ1-5; 10 bases agree with TRBD1. The germline V gene has CDR1 MGHRA and CDR2 YSYEKL. The CDR3 runs to 16 residues. V shed 4 bases, J shed 5 bases, and the junction held 8 bases outside the gene matches. The CDR3 nucleotides are TGCGCCAGCAGCCTATCACGGACAGGGGGTTATCAGCCCCAGCATTTT. This sequence encodes CASSLSRTGGYQPQHF.

This clonotype was detected ten times or more. The rearrangement uses TRBV7-9 and TRBJ2-7; D is ambiguous. Germline CDR1 is SEHNR and CDR2 is FQNEAQ (reference sequence). Trimming took 4 bases from V and 6 from J, leaving 7 bases between them. The CDR3 has 11 residues. CDR3 in amino acids: CASSSGLEQYF. As DNA, the CDR3 is TGTGCCAGCAGCTCCGGTCTCGAGCAGTACTTC.

This sequence joins TRBV12-3 or TRBV12-4 and TRBJ2-3; 12 nucleotides line up with TRBD2. The CDR3 sequence is 17 residues long. The V segment lost 6 bases and the J segment 2 bases; nucleotides outside the gene matches: 9. CDR3 loop: CASRSTSGGSYTDTQYF. CDR3 DNA sequence: TGTGCCAGCAGGTCTACTAGCGGGGGGTCCTACACAGATACGCAGTATTTT.

This clonotype has just a few counts. Written as DNA, the CDR3 is TGTGCCAGCAGCTTATTCGGCGGGGCCACCTACGAGCAGTACTTC. Amino acid sequence: CASSLFGGATYEQYF. The rearrangement links TRBV7-2 to TRBJ2-7, with D possibly being TRBD2 (6 bases). This CDR3 is built from 15 residues. V lost 2 bases and J 2 bases, leaving 13 bases between the germline ends. Germline CDR1 and CDR2: SGHTA and FQGNSA.

This clonotype was found many times. The V and J genes are TRBV27 and TRBJ1-1, with D unresolved. The CDR3 sequence is 14 residues long. V lost 6 bases and J 0 bases, leaving 11 bases between the germline ends. Germline V gene data show CDR1 as MNHEY and CDR2 as SMNVEV (reference sequence). The CDR3 nucleotides read TGTGCCAGCAGCGCCAGGCGAATGAACACTGAAGCTTTCTTT. Protein: CASSARRMNTEAFF.

The rearrangement joins TRBV9 to TRBJ2-3, with D hard to call. V lost 2 bases and J 10 bases, leaving 26 bases between the germline ends. The CDR3 is made up of 17 amino acids. The germline CDR1 and CDR2 sequences are SGDLS and YYNGEE. The CDR3 region is CASSVTSLGRSMLAQYF. CDR3 DNA sequence: TGTGCCAGCAGCGTTACATCGTTGGGCAGGTCGATGCTAGCGCAGTATTTT.

The V call is TRBV9, the J call TRBJ2-7; 8 nucleotides line up with TRBD1. With 3 bases clipped from V and 5 bases from J, the junction kept 7 bases outside the gene matches. The V gene's germline CDR1 is SGDLS and CDR2 YYNGEE. The CDR3 has 14 amino acids. The CDR3 here is CASSGDRTVNEQYF. The CDR3 DNA sequence: TGTGCCAGCAGCGGGGACAGGACCGTAAACGAGCAGTACTTC.

This clonotype has just a few counts. The chain uses TRBV20-1 and TRBJ2-7; D call uncertain. The CDR3 sequence is 12 residues long. CDR1 DFQATT and CDR2 SNEGSKA come from the germline V gene (reference sequence). Trimming pared 3 bases from V and 6 bases from J, leaving 12 bases between. CDR3 nucleotides: TGCAGTGCTAGTGCCCGGCCACGCGAGCAGTACTTC. Its protein is CSASARPREQYF.